Listed here are 9 T cell receptor beta chains from one sample, sequenced in a study of monozygotic twins with inflammatory bowel disease. After re-calling the 5' RACE reads, TCRdb lists one entry per CDR3 protein, DNA absent. The sample totals approximately 330,000 distinct CDR3 sequences. The sample comprised blood. All receptors derive from a human donor with ulcerative colitis or Crohn's disease, or a healthy co-twin of an affected twin (not recorded which).

The V call is TRBV5-6, the J call TRBJ2-1. The length of the CDR3 is 16 residues. Germline CDR1 is SGHDT and CDR2 is YYEEEE. The chain's CDR3 is CASSLGPTEVYNEQFF.

This sequence joins TRBV5-1 and TRBJ1-2; no DNA is available, so the TRBD1 call from TCRdb remains unchecked. The CDR3 spans 14 residues. The germline V gene encodes CDR1 SGHRS and CDR2 YFSETQ. This CDR3 is CASSFEGHRDGYTF.

The chain joins TRBV3-1 to TRBJ2-1; TCRdb's D call of TRBD2 is untestable without DNA. The CDR3 totals 16 residues. CDR1 is LGHDT and CDR2 is YNNKEL in the germline V gene (reference sequence). The CDR3 reads CASSHRPGGPNNEQFF.

The J gene is TRBJ2-2, the V gene TRBV7-3; TCRdb designates TRBD2, a call that cannot be tested without DNA. CDR3 length equals 15 residues. The V gene's germline CDR1 is SGHTA and CDR2 FQGTGA. The CDR3 spells CASSLMAGYTGELFF.

The chain couples TRBV4-1 to TRBJ1-1; the D call of TRBD1 rests on TCRdb alone, since no DNA is present to check it. The CDR3 extends over 17 amino acids. From germline, CDR1 is MGHRA and CDR2 YSYEKL. CDR3: CASSQVATMVPRVEAFF.

This chain uses TRBV5-1 with TRBJ1-5; TCRdb's D gene call, TRBD1, goes unchecked for lack of DNA. The CDR3 is 17 amino acids. CDR1 SGHRS and CDR2 YFSETQ come from the germline V gene. Here the CDR3 reads CASSLLTGILLSQPQHF.

The CDR3: CSARDRRSYEQYF. The chain couples TRBV20-1 to TRBJ2-7; TCRdb's assignment of TRBD2 cannot be checked, as there is no DNA. Per the germline V gene, CDR1 is DFQATT and CDR2 is SNEGSKA (reference sequence). CDR3 size: 13 residues.

The J gene is TRBJ1-5, the V gene TRBV4-3; the TRBD1 assignment by TCRdb is unverifiable without DNA. Germline V gene lookup returns CDR1 LGHNA and CDR2 YSLEER. This CDR3 spans 18 amino acids. Here the CDR3 reads CASSARRDRGHSNQPQHF.

The chain combines TRBV9 with TRBJ2-2; TCRdb designates TRBD1, a call that cannot be tested without DNA. This CDR3 has 15 residues. The germline V gene encodes CDR1 SGDLS and CDR2 YYNGEE. CDR3 loop: CASSEGVSNTGELFF.